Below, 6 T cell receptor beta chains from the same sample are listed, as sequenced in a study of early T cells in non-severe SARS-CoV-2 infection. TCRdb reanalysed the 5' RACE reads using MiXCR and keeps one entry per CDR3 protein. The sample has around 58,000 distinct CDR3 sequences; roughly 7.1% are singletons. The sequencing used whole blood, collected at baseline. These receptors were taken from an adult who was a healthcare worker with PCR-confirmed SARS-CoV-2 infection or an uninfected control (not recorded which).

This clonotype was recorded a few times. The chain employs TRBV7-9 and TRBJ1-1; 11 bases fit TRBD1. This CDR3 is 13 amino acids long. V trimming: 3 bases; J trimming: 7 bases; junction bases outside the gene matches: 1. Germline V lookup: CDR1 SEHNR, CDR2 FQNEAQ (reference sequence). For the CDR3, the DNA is TGTGCCAGCAGCTTGGGACAGGGGGTTGAAGCTTTCTTT. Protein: CASSLGQGVEAFF.

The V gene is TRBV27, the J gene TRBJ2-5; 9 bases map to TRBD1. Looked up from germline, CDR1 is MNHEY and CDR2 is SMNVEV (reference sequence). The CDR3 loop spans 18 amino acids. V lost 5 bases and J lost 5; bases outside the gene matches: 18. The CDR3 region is CASSPEYPGDRVGETQYF. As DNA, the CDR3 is TGTGCCAGCAGTCCAGAATACCCCGGGGACAGGGTTGGGGAGACCCAGTACTTC.

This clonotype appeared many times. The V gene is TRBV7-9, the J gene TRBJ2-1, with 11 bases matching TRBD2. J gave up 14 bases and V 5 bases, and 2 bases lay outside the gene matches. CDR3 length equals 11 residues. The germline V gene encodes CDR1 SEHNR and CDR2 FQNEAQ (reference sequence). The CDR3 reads CASSLTSGEFF. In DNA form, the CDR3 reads TGTGCCAGCAGCCTGACTAGCGGGGAGTTCTTC.

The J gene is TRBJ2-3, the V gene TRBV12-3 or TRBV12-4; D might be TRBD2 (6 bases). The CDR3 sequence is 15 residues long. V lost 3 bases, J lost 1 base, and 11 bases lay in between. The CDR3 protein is CASSFVGRRTDTQYF. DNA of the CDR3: TGTGCCAGCAGTTTCGTCGGGAGACGCACAGATACGCAGTATTTT.

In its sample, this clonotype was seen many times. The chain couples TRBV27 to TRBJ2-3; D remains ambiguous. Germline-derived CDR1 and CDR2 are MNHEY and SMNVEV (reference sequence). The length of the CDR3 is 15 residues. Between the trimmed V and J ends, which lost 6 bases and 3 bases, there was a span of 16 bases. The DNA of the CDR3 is TGTGCCAGCAGAACCGGGTTTTCTCGGACAGATACGCAGTATTTT. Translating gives CASRTGFSRTDTQYF.

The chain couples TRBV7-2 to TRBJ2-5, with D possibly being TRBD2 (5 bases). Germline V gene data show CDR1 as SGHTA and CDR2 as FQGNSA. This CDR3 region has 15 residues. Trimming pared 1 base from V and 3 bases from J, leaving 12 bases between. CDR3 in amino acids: CASSLGERREETQYF. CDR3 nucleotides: TGTGCCAGCAGCTTAGGTGAGCGGAGAGAAGAGACCCAGTACTTC. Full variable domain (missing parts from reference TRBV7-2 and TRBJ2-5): GAGVSQSPSNKVTEKGKDVELRCDPISGHTALYWYRQSLGQGLEFLIYFQGNSAPDKSGLPSDRFSAERTGGSVSTLTIQRTQQEDSAVYLCASSLGERREETQYFGPGTRLLVL.